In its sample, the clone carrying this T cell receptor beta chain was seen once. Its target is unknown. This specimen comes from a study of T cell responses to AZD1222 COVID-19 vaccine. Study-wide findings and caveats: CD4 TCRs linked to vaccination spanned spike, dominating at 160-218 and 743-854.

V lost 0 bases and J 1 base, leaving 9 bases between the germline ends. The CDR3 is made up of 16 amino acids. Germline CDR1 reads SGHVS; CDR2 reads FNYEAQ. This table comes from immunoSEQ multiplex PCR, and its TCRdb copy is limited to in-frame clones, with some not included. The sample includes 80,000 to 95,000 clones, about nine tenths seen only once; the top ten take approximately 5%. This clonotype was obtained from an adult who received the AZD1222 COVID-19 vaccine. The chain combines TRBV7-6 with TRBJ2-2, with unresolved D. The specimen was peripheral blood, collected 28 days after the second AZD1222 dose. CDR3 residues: CASSLALGENTGELFF. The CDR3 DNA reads TGTGCCAGCAGCTTAGCGCTTGGCGAGAACACCGGGGAGCTGTTTTTT. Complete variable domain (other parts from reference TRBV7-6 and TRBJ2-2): GAGVSQSPRYKVTKRGQDVALRCDPISGHVSLYWYRQALGQGPEFLTYFNYEAQQDKSGLPNDRFSAERPEGSISTLTIQRTEQRDSAMYRCASSLALGENTGELFFGEGSRLTVL.